The rows below give T cell receptor beta chains drawn from one sample of a study of blood T cell repertoires in COVID-19. The method was immunoSEQ multiplex PCR; TCRdb's version includes in-frame clones alone and lacks a portion of them. Among about 47,000 clones listed, about 91% were seen once. Input material: peripheral blood. Every receptor here comes from a man aged 55-75 years with active COVID-19. Both conserved end residues are part of each CDR3. Fields, in order: D gene, clone size, J gene, V gene, CDR3 protein, CDR3 DNA. A D gene is named only where the DNA matches it firmly. Where a row states a size, it is once, few, many or the class of an expanded clone; other rows omit it.

>.|.|TRBJ2-1|TRBV24-1
CATSGGDSSYNEQFF
TGTGCCACCAGTGGCGGGGACAGCTCCTACAATGAGCAGTTCTTC
>.|.|TRBJ1-2|TRBV7-2
CASSLAQGPFYGYTF
TGTGCCAGCAGCCTAGCACAGGGACCCTTCTATGGCTACACCTTC
>TRBD2|.|TRBJ2-7|TRBV30
CAWSSGRIYEQYF
TGTGCCTGGAGTAGCGGGAGGATTTACGAGCAGTACTTC
>TRBD2|.|TRBJ2-3|TRBV9
CASSPGLAGGSTDTQYF
TGTGCCAGCAGCCCGGGACTAGCGGGAGGGAGCACAGATACGCAGTATTTT
>TRBD1|.|TRBJ2-6|TRBV28
CASSPTGFGANVLTF
TGTGCCAGCAGCCCGACAGGGTTTGGGGCCAACGTCCTGACTTTC
>.|.|TRBJ1-3|TRBV6-6
CASAPPGGLSGNTIYF
TGTGCCAGCGCCCCTCCGGGGGGACTCTCTGGAAACACCATATATTTT
>.|.|TRBJ1-1|TRBV7-9
CASSNTGGKNTEAFF
TGTGCCAGCAGCAACACAGGAGGGAAAAACACTGAAGCTTTCTTT
>.|.|TRBJ1-2|TRBV5-8
CASSFGFGGYTF
TGTGCCAGCAGCTTCGGGTTTGGCGGCTACACCTTC
>TRBD1|.|TRBJ1-2|TRBV24-1
CATSDPGQGGWGYTF
TGTGCCACCAGTGACCCGGGACAGGGAGGCTGGGGCTACACCTTC
>TRBD1|.|TRBJ2-1|TRBV28
CASSSPGSGTVYNEQFF
TGTGCCAGCAGTTCCCCGGGCTCCGGGACAGTTTACAATGAGCAGTTCTTC
>.|once|TRBJ1-5|TRBV19
CASSIRGRVNQPQHF
TGTGCCAGTAGTATCAGGGGACGAGTCAATCAGCCCCAGCATTTT
>.|.|TRBJ1-6|TRBV11-2
CASSTHSNSPLHF
TGTGCCAGCAGCACGCACTCGAATTCACCCCTCCACTTT
>.|.|TRBJ2-7|TRBV4-3
CASSQLITGHEQYF
TGCGCCAGCAGCCAATTAATAACAGGACACGAGCAGTACTTC
>TRBD1|.|TRBJ2-4|TRBV7-2
CATPGQQLLAKNIQYF
TGTGCCACCCCGGGACAGCAATTATTAGCCAAAAACATTCAGTACTTC
>.|once|TRBJ1-2|TRBV28
CASSLWGQNYGYTF
TGTGCCAGCAGTTTATGGGGACAAAACTATGGCTACACCTTC
>TRBD1|.|TRBJ2-4|TRBV28
CASSRGQGEVQYF
TGTGCCAGCAGTAGGGGACAGGGAGAAGTTCAGTACTTC
>.|.|TRBJ1-3|TRBV4-1
CASSQLHGSGNTIYF
TGCGCCAGCAGCCAACTCCACGGCTCTGGAAACACCATATATTTT
>.|.|TRBJ2-5|TRBV7-3
CASSQGSQETQYF
TGTGCCAGCAGCCAGGGGAGTCAGGAGACCCAGTACTTC
>TRBD2|.|TRBJ2-3|TRBV27
CASSTSVGTDTQYF
TGTGCCAGCAGTACTAGCGTCGGCACAGATACGCAGTATTTT
>TRBD1|.|TRBJ1-1|TRBV30
CAWSPQTGYTEAFF
TGTGCCTGGAGCCCTCAGACAGGGTACACTGAAGCTTTCTTT
>TRBD1|.|TRBJ2-3|TRBV7-7
CASSLQTGKLDTQYF
TGTGCTAGCAGCCTACAGACAGGGAAATTGGATACGCAGTATTTT
>TRBD2|.|TRBJ2-7|TRBV4-1
CASSQAGLAELLRGGEQYF
TGCGCCAGCAGCCAAGCGGGACTAGCGGAGTTACTTAGGGGGGGCGAGCAGTACTTC
>.|.|TRBJ2-7|TRBV4-3
CASSQEQGSYEQYF
TGCGCCAGCAGCCAAGAACAGGGTTCCTACGAGCAGTACTTC
>.|once|TRBJ2-2|TRBV18
CASSTVTNTGELFF
TGTGCCAGCTCAACAGTAACGAACACCGGGGAGCTGTTTTTT
>.|.|TRBJ1-1|TRBV3-1/TRBV3-2
CASSPTGAEAFF
TGTGCCAGCAGTCCGACAGGTGCTGAAGCTTTCTTT
>.|.|TRBJ2-5|TRBV4-3
CASSQTSNSGETQYF
TGCGCCAGCAGCCAGACTTCAAATAGCGGAGAGACCCAGTACTTC
>.|.|TRBJ2-3|TRBV5-1
CASMTMSTDTQYF
TGCGCCAGCATGACAATGAGCACAGATACGCAGTATTTT
>TRBD1|.|TRBJ2-7|TRBV7-6
CASSLLTPGTGDEQYF
TGTGCCAGCAGCTTACTCACACCCGGGACAGGGGACGAGCAGTACTTC
>.|.|TRBJ2-7|TRBV7-2
CASSPRISGTHTYEQYF
TGTGCCAGCAGCCCCCGCATATCTGGTACTCATACCTACGAGCAGTACTTC
>.|.|TRBJ1-5|TRBV7-2
CASSLGGGVGQPQHF
TGTGCCAGCAGCTTAGGCGGGGGGGTGGGGCAGCCCCAGCATTTT
>.|.|TRBJ1-4|TRBV18
CASSRRNEKLFF
TGTGCCAGCTCACGTAGAAATGAAAAACTGTTTTTT
>TRBD2|.|TRBJ2-7|TRBV6-1
CASSEATGTSGLTYEQYF
TGTGCCAGCAGTGAAGCCACTGGGACTAGCGGTCTAACCTACGAGCAGTACTTC
>TRBD2|.|TRBJ2-3|TRBV9
CASSVSGKGDTQYF
TGTGCCAGCAGCGTAAGCGGGAAGGGAGATACGCAGTATTTT
>.|.|TRBJ2-5|TRBV6-5
CASSTTRARETQYF
TGTGCCAGCAGCACAACTAGGGCCAGGGAGACCCAGTACTTC
>.|.|TRBJ2-2|TRBV11-3
CASSFGNTGELFF
TGTGCCAGCAGCTTCGGGAACACCGGGGAGCTGTTTTTT
>.|once|TRBJ1-1|TRBV19
CASLLGRENTEAFF
TGTGCCAGCCTCCTCGGGCGGGAGAACACTGAAGCTTTCTTT
>.|.|TRBJ1-1|TRBV16
CASSLDTEAFF
TGTGCCAGCAGCCTAGACACTGAAGCTTTCTTT
>TRBD2|.|TRBJ2-5|TRBV5-4
CASSFSQGRGAQYF
TGTGCCAGCAGCTTCAGTCAAGGACGGGGGGCCCAGTACTTC
>.|.|TRBJ2-7|TRBV5-4
CASSLRGQGLVYEQYF
TGTGCCAGCAGCTTGAGGGGCCAGGGTCTAGTCTACGAGCAGTACTTC
>TRBD1|.|TRBJ2-7|TRBV10-3
CATKGIRDSSYEQYF
TGTGCCACCAAAGGCATTAGGGACAGCTCCTACGAGCAGTACTTC
>TRBD2|.|TRBJ2-7|TRBV5-1
CASSFTSGSQYEQYF
TGCGCCAGCAGCTTCACTAGCGGGAGTCAGTACGAGCAGTACTTC
>TRBD2|few|TRBJ2-7|TRBV5-4
CASSSRGSGVSGEQYF
TGTGCCAGCAGCTCCCGGGGTAGCGGGGTCTCCGGCGAGCAGTACTTC
>.|.|TRBJ2-3|TRBV2
CASSEGLGDTQYF
TGTGCCAGCAGTGAAGGCCTAGGAGATACGCAGTATTTT
>.|.|TRBJ1-4|TRBV7-9
CASSSPGGDEKLFF
TGTGCCAGCAGTTCTCCCGGGGGGGACGAAAAACTGTTTTTT
>TRBD1|.|TRBJ1-5|TRBV5-4
CASSSPGQAYSNQPQHF
TGTGCCAGCAGCTCACCGGGACAGGCATATAGCAATCAGCCCCAGCATTTT
>TRBD1|once|TRBJ1-2|TRBV12-3/TRBV12-4
CASGTVTNYGYTF
TGTGCCAGCGGGACAGTGACTAACTATGGCTACACCTTC
>TRBD2|.|TRBJ2-7|TRBV28
CASSMWTSGSKGEQYF
TGTGCCAGCAGTATGTGGACTAGCGGGAGTAAGGGCGAGCAGTACTTC
>TRBD1|.|TRBJ2-3|TRBV6-6
CASSYRQGKSDTQYF
TGTGCCAGCAGTTATAGACAGGGAAAATCAGATACGCAGTATTTT
>TRBD2|once|TRBJ2-1|TRBV19
CATQPPLEASGGYEQFF
TGTGCCACCCAACCTCCCCTAGAGGCTAGCGGGGGGTATGAGCAGTTCTTC
>.|.|TRBJ1-1|TRBV27
CASSRTGVNTEAFF
TGTGCCAGCAGTCGCACCGGGGTTAACACTGAAGCTTTCTTT
>TRBD2|.|TRBJ2-7|TRBV9
CASSPPGLAGGAEQYF
TGTGCCAGCAGCCCCCCGGGACTAGCGGGAGGTGCCGAGCAGTACTTC
>.|once|TRBJ1-1|TRBV7-9
CASSRDFTEAFF
TGTGCCAGCAGTCGGGACTTCACTGAAGCTTTCTTT
>TRBD2|.|TRBJ2-1|TRBV12-3/TRBV12-4
CASSARREGEQFF
TGTGCCAGCAGCGCCCGCCGGGAGGGTGAGCAGTTCTTC
>.|.|TRBJ2-1|TRBV4-1
CASSQDIRGGSYNEQFF
TGCGCCAGCAGCCAAGATATTCGGGGAGGATCCTACAATGAGCAGTTCTTC
>.|.|TRBJ2-5|TRBV2
CASSAERIQETQYF
TGTGCCAGCAGTGCCGAGCGCATACAAGAGACCCAGTACTTC